The source of this T cell receptor (beta chain) is a study of T cells after yellow fever vaccination. TCRdb independently ran MiXCR on the 5' RACE reads; one entry per CDR3 protein. This table holds roughly 180,000 distinct CDR3 sequences, approximately 6.2% found once. Whole-study findings and limits: Reappearing after the booster were most of the clones from primary vaccination (roughly 95% CD4, 70% to 90% CD8). Weaker, the secondary response had a peak occurring faster, on day 5 versus 15.

This clonotype was seen ten or more times. The antigen is unknown. The CDR3 sequence is 14 residues long. V was pared by 2 bases and J by 7 bases, with 12 bases between. The chain uses TRBV12-3 or TRBV12-4 and TRBJ2-4, with TRBD1 as a possible D gene (6 bases). The TCR sequence derives from a man younger than 35 who received the YFV17D yellow fever vaccine. The material sequenced was CD4+ T cells sorted from PBMCs, taken on the day of the first yellow fever vaccination. CDR3 coding DNA: TGTGCCAGCAGTTTACGGCAGGGGTGGAACATTCAGTACTTC. Protein sequence: CASSLRQGWNIQYF.